The 3 T cell receptor beta chains presented below share a single source sample, sequenced in a study of shared clonotypes between healthy human individuals. Some clones are missing from TCRdb's copy, which holds only in-frame ones; the method was immunoSEQ multiplex PCR. Found here are around 2,000,000 clones, roughly 94% of them singletons; the top ten hold about 0.13%. Material for sequencing was naive CD4+ T cells sorted from blood. As to subset: CD45RA+ positively selected. These receptors were obtained from a man between 18 and 29 years old in good health.

The rearrangement joins TRBV10-3 to TRBJ2-3; 7 bases are shared with TRBD2. Germline CDR1 and CDR2: ENHRY and SYGVKD. The CDR3 length is 12 residues. J lost 4 bases, V lost 5 bases, and 0 bases had no gene match. The CDR3 loop reads CAISLAADTQYF. As DNA, the CDR3 is TGTGCCATCAGTCTAGCGGCAGATACGCAGTATTTT.

Written as DNA, the CDR3 is TGTGCCAGCAGCTTATCTAATACGCAGTATTTT. Protein sequence: CASSLSNTQYF. The genes are TRBV7-9 and TRBJ2-3; D not resolved. The germline V and J ends were trimmed by 2 bases and 7 bases, with 4 bases remaining between them. The CDR3 is 11 residues long. Germline V CDR1 and CDR2: SEHNR, FQNEAQ (reference sequence).

The genes are TRBV7-2 and TRBJ2-1, with TRBD1 identical over 8 bases. Germline CDR1 is SGHTA and CDR2 is FQGNSA. The CDR3 is 15 residues long. Germline trimming cut 2 bases from V and 5 bases from J; bases unmatched to any gene: 5. This chain's CDR3 is CASSLMGQENNEQFF. CDR3 DNA: TGTGCCAGCAGCTTAATGGGACAGGAAAACAATGAGCAGTTCTTC. Variable domain in full (rest from reference TRBV7-2 and TRBJ2-1): GAGVSQSPSNKVTEKGKDVELRCDPISGHTALYWYRQSLGQGLEFLIYFQGNSAPDKSGLPSDRFSAERTGGSVSTLTIQRTQQEDSAVYLCASSLMGQENNEQFFGPGTRLTVL.